This passage covers 25 T cell receptor beta chains from one sample sequenced in a study of blood T cell repertoires in COVID-19. Data came from immunoSEQ multiplex PCR; TCRdb stores just in-frame clones and leaves some out. The data contain more than 30,000 clones, 87% of them singletons. The specimen was peripheral blood. The receptors originated from a man between 45 and 60 years old with active or convalescent COVID-19.

The chain links TRBV2 to TRBJ1-5; D unclear. The V and J ends lost 4 bases and 3 bases respectively, with 13 bases between them. Looked up from germline, CDR1 is SNHLY and CDR2 is FYNNEI. The CDR3 contains 15 residues. The CDR3 spells CASSAEQRDNQPQHF. CDR3 DNA sequence: TGTGCCAGCAGTGCAGAACAGAGAGACAATCAGCCCCAGCATTTT.

The V gene is TRBV2, the J gene TRBJ2-7; 12 nucleotides match TRBD2. This CDR3 is built from 15 residues. Per the germline V gene, CDR1 is SNHLY and CDR2 is FYNNEI. The J segment lost 2 bases and the V segment lost 10 bases, leaving 9 bases of the junction unmatched. As DNA, the CDR3 is TGTGCCACCGGCCTCCCTAGCGGGAGGGCCTACGAGCAGTACTTC. This codes for CATGLPSGRAYEQYF. The full variable domain, completed using reference TRBV2 and TRBJ2-7, is EPEVTQTPSHQVTQMGQEVILRCVPISNHLYFYWYRQILGQKVEFLVSFYNNEISEKSEIFDDQFSVERPDGSNFTLKIRSTKLEDSAMYFCATGLPSGRAYEQYFGPGTRLTVT.

Only one count was recorded for this clone. The V and J genes are TRBV7-9 and TRBJ1-4, with unresolved D. This CDR3 has 15 amino acids. Germline CDR1 SEHNR, CDR2 FQNEAQ (reference sequence). V was pared by 5 bases and J by 2 bases, with 12 bases between. CDR3 sequence: CASSPLSGTNEKLFF. For the CDR3, the DNA is TGTGCCAGCAGCCCACTCTCCGGGACTAATGAAAAACTGTTTTTT. Full variable domain (rest looked up from reference TRBV7-9 and TRBJ1-4): DTGVSQNPRHKITKRGQNVTFRCDPISEHNRLYWYRQTLGQGPEFLTYFQNEAQLEKSRLLSDRFSAERPKGSFSTLEIQRTEQGDSAMYLCASSPLSGTNEKLFFGSGTQLSVL.

The J gene is TRBJ1-3, the V gene TRBV7-9; D possibly corresponds to TRBD1 (5 bases). The CDR3 consists of 15 residues. V was pared by 10 bases and J by 2 bases, with 18 bases between. CDR1 is SEHNR and CDR2 is FQNEAQ in the germline V gene (reference sequence). CDR3 sequence reads: CAILEGAGPGNTIYF. In nucleotides, the CDR3 is TGTGCCATCTTAGAGGGCGCGGGACCTGGAAACACCATATATTTT.

V and J are TRBV5-1 and TRBJ2-7; 9 positions match TRBD1. The J segment lost 7 bases and the V segment lost 4 bases, leaving 3 bases of the junction unmatched. CDR3 length: 12 amino acids. Looked up from germline, CDR1 is SGHRS and CDR2 is YFSETQ. CDR3 DNA: TGCGCCAGCAGCCCCGGGACAGGGGAGCAGTACGTC. It specifies CASSPGTGEQYV.

The chain joins TRBV28 to TRBJ1-4, with 7 positions matching TRBD1. CDR3 size: 16 residues. V trimming: 2 bases; J trimming: 10 bases; junction bases outside the gene matches: 13. The germline V gene encodes CDR1 MDHEN and CDR2 SYDVKM. CDR3 amino acids: CASSLEGAPLFGKLFF. CDR3 bases: TGTGCCAGCAGTTTAGAGGGGGCGCCCCTATTTGGAAAACTGTTTTTT. Full variable domain (rest looked up from reference TRBV28 and TRBJ1-4): DVKVTQSSRYLVKRTGEKVFLECVQDMDHENMFWYRQDPGLGLRLIYFSYDVKMKEKGDIPEGYSVSREKKERFSLILESASTNQTSMYLCASSLEGAPLFGKLFFGSGTQLSVL.

The chain employs TRBV15 and TRBJ2-7; possible D gene TRBD1, 6 bases. Germline V CDR1 and CDR2: LNHNV, YYDKDF (reference sequence). Trimming removed 0 bases at V and 4 bases at J, with 10 bases between. CDR3 size: 14 residues. CDR3 bases: TGTGCCACCAGCAGAGATTCCGGACAGTACGAGCAGTACTTC. Its translation: CATSRDSGQYEQYF.

This rearrangement joins TRBV10-3 to TRBJ1-2; 12 nucleotides line up with TRBD1. This CDR3 contains 15 residues. Germline CDR1 reads ENHRY; CDR2 reads SYGVKD. V gave up 3 bases and J gave up 6 bases; unmatched junction bases: 5. CDR3 sequence reads: CAISEPGQGADGYTF. As DNA, the CDR3 is TGTGCCATCAGTGAACCGGGACAGGGGGCAGATGGCTACACCTTC.

In regard to this clone: At one boundary the junction diverges from the germline segment, which might be a read error. This sequence joins TRBV4-2 and TRBJ2-5; D is unclear. CDR3 size: 13 residues. Germline-derived CDR1 and CDR2 are LGHNA and YNFKEQ. CDR3: CASSQGPEENQYF. The CDR3 nucleotides are TGTGCCAGCAGCCAAGGTCCAGAGGAGAACCAGTACTTC.

The chain joins TRBV6-2 or TRBV6-3 to TRBJ2-2; D is ambiguous. Germline CDR1 reads MNHEY; CDR2 reads SVGEGT. CDR3 length: 16 amino acids. The V end lost 1 base, the J end lost 0 bases, and 9 bases lay between the germline ends. The CDR3 loop is CASSYWLQPNTGELFF. CDR3 sequence (DNA): TGTGCCAGCAGTTACTGGTTACAACCGAACACCGGGGAGCTGTTTTTT.

The chain couples TRBV29-1 to TRBJ2-3; no clear D gene. V lost 2 bases and J 2 bases, leaving 5 bases between the germline ends. Germline V gene lookup returns CDR1 SQVTM and CDR2 ANQGSEA. The CDR3 covers 12 residues. CDR3: CSVELFTDTQYF. The CDR3 bases are TGCAGCGTTGAACTCTTCACAGATACGCAGTATTTT.

The V gene is TRBV29-1, the J gene TRBJ2-1, with a possible D match to TRBD2 (6 bases). In germline, CDR1 is SQVTM, CDR2 ANQGSEA. Trimming removed 7 bases from V and 5 bases from J, with 12 bases in between. The CDR3 loop spans 12 amino acids. The CDR3 sequence is CSGNWGDNEQFF. The CDR3 bases are TGCAGCGGTAACTGGGGGGACAATGAGCAGTTCTTC.

The V gene is TRBV15, the J gene TRBJ1-4; a weak D match, TRBD1 (5 bases). This CDR3 contains 12 residues. With 2 bases removed from V and 12 bases from J, the gap between germline ends came to 10 bases. In germline, CDR1 is LNHNV, CDR2 YYDKDF (reference sequence). In nucleotides, the CDR3 is TGTGCCACCAGCAGACCCCGGGGGGAACTGTTTTTT. It is translated as CATSRPRGELFF.

The V gene is TRBV27, the J gene TRBJ1-1; 8 positions agree with TRBD1. The CDR3 sequence is 15 residues long. V shed 5 bases, J shed 0 bases, and the junction held 5 bases outside the gene matches. Per the germline V gene, CDR1 is MNHEY and CDR2 is SMNVEV (reference sequence). CDR3 sequence: CASSPRTGMNTEAFF. The CDR3 DNA reads as TGTGCCAGCAGTCCCCGGACAGGGATGAACACTGAAGCTTTCTTT.

The V and J genes are TRBV10-1 and TRBJ2-1; D gene unclear. The germline gives CDR1 WNHNN, CDR2 SYGVQD (reference sequence). The CDR3 contains 15 residues. Trimming shortened V by 6 bases and J by 2 bases, and 14 bases separated the two germline ends. This CDR3 is CASSPNRVPYNEQFF. Written as DNA, the CDR3 is TGCGCCAGCAGCCCTAACCGCGTACCCTACAATGAGCAGTTCTTC.

This chain uses TRBV7-9 with TRBJ2-3, with D perhaps matching TRBD2 (6 bases). Trimming took 4 bases from V and 2 from J, leaving 16 bases between them. Germline-derived CDR1 and CDR2 are SEHNR and FQNEAQ (reference sequence). The CDR3 loop spans 16 amino acids. The CDR3 nucleotides read TGTGCCAGCAGCTACCTTAGCGGAAGGGCCACAGATACGCAGTATTTT. It codes for CASSYLSGRATDTQYF.

In DNA, the CDR3 is TGCAGTGCTAGTTTGGGGACAGGGCTCGGTATAGGGCAGTACTTC. Protein product: CSASLGTGLGIGQYF. The V and J genes are TRBV20-1 and TRBJ2-7; 9 bases line up with TRBD1. CDR1 is DFQATT and CDR2 is SNEGSKA in the germline V gene (reference sequence). V dropped 3 bases and J dropped 9; count of bases not matched to a gene: 15. There are 15 residues in the CDR3.

This clone was detected only once. This chain connects TRBV6-5 to TRBJ2-5, with 8 bases lining up with TRBD2. Per the germline V gene, CDR1 is MNHEY and CDR2 is SVGAGI. This CDR3 spans 13 amino acids. After removal of 4 bases from V and 4 bases from J, the junction contained 2 bases not matched to a gene. The CDR3 reads CASSLREVETQYF. For the CDR3, the DNA is TGTGCCAGCAGTTTGCGGGAGGTAGAGACCCAGTACTTC.

CDR3 coding DNA: TGTGCCAGCAGCTCCTGGGGCGGGGGAGAAGAGACCCAGTACTTC. Amino acids: CASSSWGGGEETQYF. The rearrangement uses TRBV11-2 and TRBJ2-5, with 7 bases fitting TRBD2. CDR3 length: 15 amino acids. V dropped 4 bases and J dropped 3; count of bases not matched to a gene: 8. Germline assignment: CDR1 SGHAT and CDR2 FQNNGV. Filled out from reference TRBV11-2 and TRBJ2-5, the complete variable domain reads EAGVAQSPRYKIIEKRQSVAFWCNPISGHATLYWYQQILGQGPKLLIQFQNNGVVDDSQLPKDRFSAERLKGVDSTLKIQPAKLEDSAVYLCASSSWGGGEETQYFGPGTRLLVL.

This rearrangement joins TRBV5-1 to TRBJ2-1; no clear D. This CDR3 contains 14 residues. Trimming removed 1 base from V and 1 base from J, with 6 bases in between. Germline V gene data show CDR1 as SGHRS and CDR2 as YFSETQ. CDR3 loop: CASSLSQSYNEQFF. CDR3 DNA sequence: TGCGCCAGCAGCTTGTCACAGTCCTACAATGAGCAGTTCTTC.

The chain employs TRBV3-1 (or the pseudogene TRBV3-2) and TRBJ1-2; D unresolved. This CDR3 is 15 amino acids long. Germline CDR1 LGHDT, CDR2 YNNKEL (reference sequence). The V and J ends lost 2 bases and 5 bases respectively, with 15 bases between them. In DNA, the CDR3 is TGTGCCAGCAGCCAAATATGGAACAGTCAATATGGCTACACCTTC. Amino acids: CASSQIWNSQYGYTF.

This rearrangement joins TRBV3-1 (or the pseudogene TRBV3-2) to TRBJ2-7; the match to TRBD2 covers 7 bases. Germline V gives CDR1 LGHDT, CDR2 YNNKEL (reference sequence). This CDR3 is 15 amino acids long. J was trimmed by 0 bases and V by 1 base; bases with no gene match: 3. CDR3 bases: TGTGCCAGCAGCCAAGTGGGCGGGAGCTCCTACGAGCAGTACTTC. As protein: CASSQVGGSSYEQYF.

The rearrangement uses TRBV19 and TRBJ2-3, with 8 bases lining up with TRBD1. This CDR3 contains 13 residues. Unmatched junction bases numbered 6, after V lost 8 bases and J lost 5 bases. CDR1 and CDR2 (germline): LNHDA, SQIVND (reference sequence). CDR3 in DNA: TGTGCCAGTGGAACAGGGGGGAGAGATACGCAGTATTTT. It codes for CASGTGGRDTQYF.

V usage is TRBV6-5 and J usage is TRBJ2-7; the match to TRBD1 covers 9 bases. Germline V CDR1 and CDR2: MNHEY, SVGAGI. Trimming removed 5 bases from V and 2 bases from J; junction bases left unmatched: 7. The CDR3 consists of 15 residues. CDR3 sequence (DNA): TGTGCCAGCAGTAGGGACAGGGTAGCGGCCTACGAGCAGTACTTC. Its protein product is CASSRDRVAAYEQYF.

The rearrangement links TRBV5-1 to TRBJ2-1; 11 bases agree with TRBD2. V trimming: 0 bases; J trimming: 5 bases; junction bases outside the gene matches: 19. CDR1 SGHRS and CDR2 YFSETQ come from the germline V gene. The CDR3 length is 21 residues. CDR3 in amino acids: CASSLGRISGRESKTHNEQFF. CDR3 sequence (DNA): TGCGCCAGCAGCTTGGGCAGGATTAGCGGGAGGGAAAGCAAGACACACAATGAGCAGTTCTTC.